This T cell receptor (beta chain) was recorded in a study of identical twins (TCRdb year 2016). Concerning the study at large: To test whether fetal clonotypes persist, the study used deep sequencing on TCR alpha and beta repertoires from monozygotic twins, unrelated adults of various ages, and cord blood. To rule out contamination, the twin experiments were replicated at different times with different library preparation protocols. General findings and caveats noted by the study authors: Because the same donors could not be followed over many years, the conclusions relied on cross-sectional statistical analysis. Out-of-frame TCR alpha sharing in monozygotic twins was systematically underestimated by recombination models, whereas sharing between unrelated individuals was in agreement with the recombination models. In beta out-of-frame sequences, excess twin sharing was weaker, because having fewer shared sequences lowered the signal-to-noise ratio. Invariant T cells such as MAIT and iNKT could partly confound zero-insertion analyses, although diverse VJ usage argued against such confounding for most clonotypes. Abundant cord blood beta clonotypes carried fewer insertions; young adult naive repertoires showed a weaker similar trend, while memory repertoires showed none. Compared with coincidental sharing between unrelated individuals, an excess of low generation-probability sequences was observed among out-of-frame TCR alpha sequences shared between twins.

The CDR3 numbers 13 residues from cysteine through phenylalanine. Of all the DNA, just the CDR3 is kept, 39 bases in frame from base 1. Reading the germline V gene gives CDR1 SQVTM and CDR2 ANQGSEA. Trimming removed 6 bases from V and 8 bases from J, leaving 19 bases between the germline ends. Only healthy Caucasian donors were included. The twin cohort comprised three pairs of female monozygotic twins, all aged roughly 18 to 30 years. CD4+ and CD8+ T cell populations were isolated with positive isolation kits from Invitrogen. This clonotype was counted many times. Its antigen target is currently unknown. No qualities accompany the bases; no much larger clone lies one base away. The method behind the library was 5' RACE. Sequencing took place on an Illumina HiSeq 2000. Template switching added a universal primer binding site, and the final cDNA carried a unique molecular identifier that allowed TCR cDNA molecules to be counted accurately. Specific primers in the conserved constant-segment region were used to synthesize first-strand cDNA for the TCR alpha and beta chains. To control for contamination, each cDNA library was double barcoded with a SMART-Mk sample barcode plus Illumina barcodes. Two successive PCR steps introduced TruSeq adapter sequences along with Illumina sample barcodes. TCR alpha and beta cDNA libraries were sequenced on the Illumina HiSeq platform with custom primers. The authors processed their data as follows. Raw reads were processed with MiGEC to extract unique molecular identifiers, and MiXCR was used to determine CDR3 positions. Recombination models were inferred per individual with the repgenHMM and IGoR tools using an EM algorithm. Shared clonotype analysis was performed with the tcR package in R, normalizing sharing by the product of cloneset sizes. To study raw recombination free of thymic and clonal selection effects, out-of-frame nonproductive sequences were analyzed. TCRdb passed the public sequencing reads through fastp at Q25 and MiXCR, retaining productive beta sequences. Every entry covers one CDR3 protein and lists the most common genes and DNA from its rows. Here the V and J calls rest on TCRdb's processing, not on the authors' analysis. For this sample the table gives about 200,000 distinct CDR3 sequences, of which more than 15% were detected only once. The ten largest clonotypes hold 40% to 45% of the sample.

Another study also made use of these data, one on T cells expressing NK-cell markers. That second report states: TCR beta-chain repertoires were profiled in sorted CD3+CD56+NKG2C+, CD3+CD56+NKG2C- and CD3+CD56-NKG2C+ T-cell subsets from about 8 donors. Among the eight sequenced donors, only one was HCMV-seronegative, while the other seven were HCMV-seropositive. In several experiments an anti-gammadeltaTCR antibody was added to restrict sorting to alphabetaTCR-expressing T cells. For about 6 donors, the dominant CD3+CD56+NKG2C+ clonotypes were among the top 10 CD8+ clonotypes and accounted for roughly 1.0-7.5% of CD8+ T cells. Those dominant clonotypes were again the most abundant among CD3+CD56-NKG2C+ cells in several donors, at about 28.3-60.1%. Whether the expanded NKG2C-expressing T cell clones were specific for HCMV antigens was left unclear. All eight donors whose samples were sequenced were randomly selected healthy volunteers, three of them men and five women. A commercial ELISA kit detecting HCMV-specific IgG in serum was used to determine HCMV serostatus. Reads were demultiplexed and grouped by UMI with MIGEC, and clonotypes were assembled and quantified with MiTCR. To exclude erroneous sequences, only TCR cDNA sequences supported by at least two reads were retained. The tcR package was used for downstream repertoire analysis, and clonotypes were matched across fractions by CDR3 nucleotide sequence plus V segment. VDJmatch was used to annotate antigen specificity against VDJdb, with one amino acid substitution in CDR3 allowed.

The chain joins TRBV29-1 to TRBJ1-2, and the D gene may be TRBD1, 6 bases matching. The TCR was taken from a woman between 18 and 29 years old in good health. Sequenced sample: CD8+ T cells sorted from blood. The bases are TGCAGCGTGGAGGGGGACAAGGTCGACGGCTACACCTTC. This yields the protein CSVEGDKVDGYTF.